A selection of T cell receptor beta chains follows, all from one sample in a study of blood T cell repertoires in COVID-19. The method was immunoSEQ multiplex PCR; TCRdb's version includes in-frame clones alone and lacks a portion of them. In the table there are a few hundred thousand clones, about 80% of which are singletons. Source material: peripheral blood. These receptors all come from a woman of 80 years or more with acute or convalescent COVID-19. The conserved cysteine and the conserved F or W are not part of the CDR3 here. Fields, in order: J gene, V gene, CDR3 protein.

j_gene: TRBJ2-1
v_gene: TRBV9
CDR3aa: ASSNREGAQGYNEQF

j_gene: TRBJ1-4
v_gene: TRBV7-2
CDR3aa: ASSRGSNEKLF

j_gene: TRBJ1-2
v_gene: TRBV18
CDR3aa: ASSPPSLQGSGYT

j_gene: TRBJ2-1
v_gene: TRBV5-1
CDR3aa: ASSLTGTSGVYNEQF

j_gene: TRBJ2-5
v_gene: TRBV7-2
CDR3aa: ASSRTSTQETQY

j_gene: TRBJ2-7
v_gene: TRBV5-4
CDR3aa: ASSLVGGDPY

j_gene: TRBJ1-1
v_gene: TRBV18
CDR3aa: ASSPRQGDSAEAF

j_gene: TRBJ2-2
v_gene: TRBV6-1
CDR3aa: ASSEPGQGSGELF

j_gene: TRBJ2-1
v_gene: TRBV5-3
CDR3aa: ARSLAGCLAGGSNEQF

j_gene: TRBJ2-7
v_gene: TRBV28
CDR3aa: ASRLQGPYEQY

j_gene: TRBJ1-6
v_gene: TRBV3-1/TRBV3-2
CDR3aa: ASSQQGVGPLH

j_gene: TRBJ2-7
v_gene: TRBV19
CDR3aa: ASSPILGRTSSYEQY

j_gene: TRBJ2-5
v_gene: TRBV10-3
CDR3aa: AISKGQGNFQETQY

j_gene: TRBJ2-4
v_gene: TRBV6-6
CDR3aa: ASSPQGLNIQY

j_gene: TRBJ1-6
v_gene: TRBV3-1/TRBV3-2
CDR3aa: ASSQPEGTGQSYNSPLH

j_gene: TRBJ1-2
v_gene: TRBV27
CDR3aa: ASKRGQGIYGYT

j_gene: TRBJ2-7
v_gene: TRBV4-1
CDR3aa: ASSQVATALTYEQY

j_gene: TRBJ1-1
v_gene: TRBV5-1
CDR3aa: ASSRSGADTEAF

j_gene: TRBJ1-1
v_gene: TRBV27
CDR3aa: ASSADRGPYTEAF

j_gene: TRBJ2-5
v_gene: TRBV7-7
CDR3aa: ASSPNYQETQY

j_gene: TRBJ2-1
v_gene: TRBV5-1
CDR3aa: ASSEPQGTGEQF

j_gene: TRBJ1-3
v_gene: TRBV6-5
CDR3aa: ASSYGGARSGNTIY

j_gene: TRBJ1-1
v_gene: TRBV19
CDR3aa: ASSITRTNTEAF

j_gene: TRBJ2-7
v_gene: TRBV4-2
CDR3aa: ASSPTTSGPYEQY

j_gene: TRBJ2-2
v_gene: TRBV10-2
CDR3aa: ASSVGQLTGELF

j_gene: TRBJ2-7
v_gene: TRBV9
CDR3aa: ASSVTGRGGEQY

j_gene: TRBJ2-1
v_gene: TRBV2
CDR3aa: ASSGQEYNEQF

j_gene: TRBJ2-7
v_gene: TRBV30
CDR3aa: AWSGQGLTYEQY

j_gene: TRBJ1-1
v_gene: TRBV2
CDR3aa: ASSQRQLPNTEAF

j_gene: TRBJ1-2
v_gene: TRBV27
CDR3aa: ASSLNWDRVVYGYT

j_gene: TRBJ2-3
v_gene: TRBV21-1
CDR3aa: ASSKIWGTSGNYPSTDTQY

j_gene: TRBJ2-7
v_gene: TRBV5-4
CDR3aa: ASSLGESLQY

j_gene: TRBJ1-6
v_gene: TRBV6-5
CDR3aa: ASSYSRRGSNSPLH

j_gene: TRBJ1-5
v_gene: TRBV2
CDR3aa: ASSEGAPNQPQH

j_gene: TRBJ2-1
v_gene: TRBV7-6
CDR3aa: ASLSPGSKYNEQF

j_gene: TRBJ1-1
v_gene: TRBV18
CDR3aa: ASLLSGYTEAF

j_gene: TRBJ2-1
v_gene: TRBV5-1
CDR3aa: ASSLGWTSANVEQF